This TCR beta chain was found in a study of cytomegalovirus exposure and HLA in healthy donors. General study findings and limits: 16,951 TCR beta sequences were associated with HLA alleles at 0.05 false discovery rate in a later analysis. Across all donors, roughly uniform sequencing depth was an assumption of the presence/absence analyses. Excluded were some V segments that proved indistinguishable, including TRBV6-2 and TRBV6-3. Earlier results showed most TCR beta V segments being productive about 87% or about 30% of the time.

This clone came up a few times. The antigen is not known. The CDR3 is made up of 19 amino acids. In germline, CDR1 is GTSNPN, CDR2 SVGIG (reference sequence). V was pared by 0 bases and J by 0 bases, with 21 bases between. Vbeta (60) and Jbeta (13) primers were used in the PCR. Data came from immunoSEQ multiplex PCR; TCRdb stores just in-frame clones and leaves some out. The data hold more than 45,000 clones, with around 74% observed a single time. Input material: PBMCs. The receptor was isolated from a man aged 25-45 years in good health and CMV-seronegative. The V call is TRBV30, the J call TRBJ1-3; unclear D gene. The CDR3 sequence is CAWSVRYGYRRYSGNTIYF. CDR3 bases: TGTGCCTGGAGTGTAAGATACGGGTATAGACGGTACTCTGGAAACACCATATATTTT.